One sample yielded the 23 T cell receptor beta chains listed below, sequenced in a study of blood T cell repertoires in COVID-19. Here immunoSEQ multiplex PCR was the method, and the copy in TCRdb shows in-frame clones only, minus some. The repertoire consists of more than 30,000 clones, with 90% to 95% occurring once and the leading ten covering 4.1%. Material: peripheral blood. The receptors here all came from a human donor with active COVID-19. The donor label of this sample is uncertain.

This sequence joins TRBV11-2 and TRBJ2-3; a weak D match, TRBD1 (6 bases). V lost 2 bases and J 4 bases, leaving 10 bases between the germline ends. Looked up from germline, CDR1 is SGHAT and CDR2 is FQNNGV. This CDR3 comprises 14 residues. The CDR3 DNA reads as TGTGCCAGCAGCTTAATCAGGGGCGCAGATACGCAGTATTTT. It yields the protein CASSLIRGADTQYF.

The chain is built from TRBV5-1 and TRBJ2-1; perhaps TRBD1 as D (6 bases). Germline lookup yields CDR1 SGHRS and CDR2 YFSETQ. V lost 0 bases, J lost 4 bases, and 11 bases lay in between. This CDR3 contains 15 residues. Here the CDR3 DNA reads TGCGCCAGCAGCTTGGGGGGGCAGACATACAATGAGCAGTTCTTC. It translates to CASSLGGQTYNEQFF.

V gene TRBV15 combines with J gene TRBJ1-1; unclear D gene. Germline CDR1 reads LNHNV; CDR2 reads YYDKDF (reference sequence). The V end lost 0 bases, the J end lost 1 base, and 9 bases lay between the germline ends. CDR3 length equals 15 residues. In DNA form, the CDR3 reads TGTGCCACCAGCAGAGATCTACGAGGGAACACTGAAGCTTTCTTT. Protein: CATSRDLRGNTEAFF. Full variable domain (rest looked up from reference TRBV15 and TRBJ1-1): DAMVIQNPRYQVTQFGKPVTLSCSQTLNHNVMYWYQQKSSQAPKLLFHYYDKDFNNEADTPDNFQSRRPNTSFCFLDIRSPGLGDTAMYLCATSRDLRGNTEAFFGQGTRLTVV.

This chain uses TRBV24-1 with TRBJ2-7; 7 nucleotides agree with TRBD2. Germline V lookup: CDR1 KGHDR, CDR2 SFDVKD. The CDR3 loop spans 14 amino acids. V trimming: 5 bases; J trimming: 5 bases; junction bases outside the gene matches: 8. CDR3: CATSGFGLVHEQYF. Written as DNA, the CDR3 is TGTGCCACCAGTGGATTCGGACTAGTTCACGAGCAGTACTTC.

The CDR3 spells CASSDDRGLGEQYF. Written as DNA, the CDR3 is TGTGCCAGCAGTGACGACAGGGGGCTTGGCGAGCAGTACTTC. This chain connects TRBV6-1 to TRBJ2-7; the match to TRBD1 covers 10 bases. Germline trimming cut 3 bases from V and 6 bases from J; bases unmatched to any gene: 5. Germline lookup yields CDR1 MNHNS and CDR2 SASEGT. This CDR3 has 14 amino acids.

CDR3 protein: CASSRGQVASNTGELFF. Here the CDR3 DNA reads TGTGCCAGCAGCCGAGGACAGGTGGCCTCGAACACCGGGGAGCTGTTTTTT. The chain joins TRBV2 to TRBJ2-2, with TRBD1 matching over 7 bases. The CDR3 consists of 17 residues. Germline V gene lookup returns CDR1 SNHLY and CDR2 FYNNEI. Losses at the gene ends were 6 bases for V and 0 bases for J; bases not matched to a gene: 10.

The V gene is TRBV7-9, the J gene TRBJ2-5; 8 bases map to TRBD2. CDR3 length equals 14 residues. V shed 5 bases, J shed 5 bases, and the junction held 7 bases outside the gene matches. CDR1 is SEHNR, CDR2 FQNEAQ, per germline (reference sequence). The DNA of the CDR3 is TGTGCCAGCAGCATTGGGACTAGGTACGAGACCCAGTACTTC. This translates into CASSIGTRYETQYF.

The chain has TRBV29-1 and TRBJ1-2; no definite D call. V lost 4 bases and J lost 9, with 12 bases in between. From germline, CDR1 is SQVTM and CDR2 ANQGSEA. The CDR3 runs to 11 residues. The chain's CDR3 is CSVVGRSSYTF. For the CDR3, the DNA is TGCAGCGTTGTTGGCAGGTCAAGCTACACCTTC.

The rearrangement joins TRBV7-2 to TRBJ2-7; 7 nucleotides line up with TRBD1. This CDR3 contains 14 residues. The trim removed 0 bases at V and 4 bases at J, leaving 3 bases unmatched. From germline, CDR1 is SGHTA and CDR2 FQGNSA. As DNA, the CDR3 is TGTGCCAGCAGCTTAGCGTCCAGGGGGTACGAGCAGTACTTC. Its protein is CASSLASRGYEQYF.

This clone was counted between two and nine times. The rearrangement uses TRBV7-9 and TRBJ1-6; D remains unclear. This CDR3 has 14 amino acids. Trimming cost V 3 bases and J 7 bases, with 10 bases left between them. Germline CDR1 SEHNR, CDR2 FQNEAQ (reference sequence). As DNA, the CDR3 is TGTGCCAGCAGCTTTCCCGCGGTGAATTCACCCCTCCACTTT. Translated, it gives CASSFPAVNSPLHF.

The chain employs TRBV6-5 and TRBJ2-3; D remains unclear. The V gene's germline CDR1 is MNHEY and CDR2 SVGAGI. Trimming took 8 bases from V and 0 from J, leaving 12 bases between them. The CDR3 length is 14 residues. CDR3 amino acids: CASGWSASTDTQYF. DNA of the CDR3: TGTGCCAGCGGTTGGAGCGCTAGCACAGATACGCAGTATTTT.

The V and J genes are TRBV1 and TRBJ1-4; TRBD1, the table's D call, was not compared with the DNA. TRBV1 is a known pseudogene. CDR3 length: 18 residues. Written as DNA, the CDR3 is TGCACCAGCAGCCGAAAGTCTGTAGGGACAGGGGTTAATGAAAAACTGTTTTTT. Translation: CTSSRKSVGTGVNEKLFF.

This clone occurred once. The identical CDR3 is also encoded by other nucleotide sequences in the sample. The rearrangement joins TRBV14 to TRBJ1-6, with D unclear. The CDR3 loop spans 13 amino acids. V was cut by 1 base and J by 10 bases, with 8 bases left in between. Germline V gene sequence: CDR1 SGHDN, CDR2 FVKESK. This CDR3 is CASSQVAGSPLHF. CDR3 coding DNA: TGTGCCAGCAGCCAAGTGGCGGGCTCACCCCTCCACTTT.

The chain joins TRBV10-3 to TRBJ2-7; possible D gene TRBD1, 6 bases. Trimming cost V 2 bases and J 2 bases, with 10 bases left between them. The CDR3 length is 14 residues. The V gene's germline CDR1 is ENHRY and CDR2 SYGVKD. Here the CDR3 DNA reads TGTGCCATCAGTGAGCCCAACAGGGCCTACGAGCAGTACTTC. This sequence encodes CAISEPNRAYEQYF.

The rearrangement uses TRBV12-3 or TRBV12-4 and TRBJ2-2; D is unresolved. V gave up 6 bases and J gave up 2 bases, with 4 bases separating them. The CDR3 consists of 12 residues. The CDR3 here is CASSLNTGELFF. In DNA, the CDR3 is TGTGCCAGCAGCCTAAACACCGGGGAGCTGTTTTTT.

V is TRBV12-5 and J is TRBJ2-2; D gene unclear. Trimming cost V 3 bases and J 6 bases, with 8 bases left between them. The CDR3 loop spans 13 amino acids. CDR1 LGHNT and CDR2 FRNRAP come from the germline V gene. The CDR3 DNA reads as TGTGCTAGTGGTTTAGTACCGGCCGGGGAGCTGTTTTTT. Translating gives CASGLVPAGELFF.

This chain connects TRBV2 to TRBJ2-7, with TRBD1 matching 8 bases. The germline V gene has CDR1 SNHLY and CDR2 FYNNEI. CDR3 size: 13 residues. V was clipped by 7 bases and J by 2 bases; unmatched bases: 4. CDR3 nucleotide sequence: TGTGCCAGCACCACAGGGGGACCCTACGAGCAGTACTTC. It translates to CASTTGGPYEQYF.

This chain connects TRBV25-1 to TRBJ2-5; D possibly corresponds to TRBD2 (6 bases). Trimming pared 10 bases from V and 1 base from J, leaving 22 bases between. Germline CDR1 is MGHDK and CDR2 is SYGVNS. This CDR3 region has 16 residues. The CDR3 sequence: CATKAPLGGIQETQYF. CDR3 bases: TGTGCCACCAAAGCCCCCCTCGGCGGGATCCAAGAGACCCAGTACTTC.

This chain connects TRBV19 to TRBJ1-1; weak D call: TRBD1 (5 bases). This CDR3 region has 11 residues. Trimming shortened V by 3 bases and J by 8 bases, and 7 bases separated the two germline ends. The V gene's germline CDR1 is LNHDA and CDR2 SQIVND (reference sequence). As DNA, the CDR3 is TGTGCCAGTAGTATCTACAGGGAAGCTTTCTTT. As protein: CASSIYREAFF. The complete variable domain, with remaining parts taken from reference TRBV19 and TRBJ1-1, reads DGGITQSPKYLFRKEGQNVTLSCEQNLNHDAMYWYRQDPGQGLRLIYYSQIVNDFQKGDIAEGYSVSREKKESFPLTVTSAQKNPTAFYLCASSIYREAFFGQGTRLTVV.

The chain employs TRBV11-2 and TRBJ2-3, with a tentative D call TRBD2 (7 bases). The V gene lost 1 base and the J gene lost 4 bases, with 12 bases spanning the gap. CDR3 length: 15 amino acids. Germline CDR1 is SGHAT and CDR2 is FQNNGV. The CDR3 DNA follows: TGTGCCAGCAGCTTAGGGGGGGGCCGGGCAGATACGCAGTATTTT. Its translation is CASSLGGGRADTQYF.

The chain carries TRBV28 and TRBJ2-1, with TRBD1 matching over 8 bases. CDR1 MDHEN and CDR2 SYDVKM come from the germline V gene. V lost 3 bases, J lost 11 bases, and 21 bases stayed unmatched. The CDR3 spans 18 residues. CDR3 residues: CASSLDRDSRDRRDQQFF. The CDR3 nucleotides read TGTGCCAGCAGTTTGGACAGGGATTCCCGGGACCGAAGAGATCAGCAGTTCTTC. Supplemented by reference TRBV28 and TRBJ2-1, the full variable domain reads DVKVTQSSRYLVKRTGEKVFLECVQDMDHENMFWYRQDPGLGLRLIYFSYDVKMKEKGDIPEGYSVSREKKERFSLILESASTNQTSMYLCASSLDRDSRDRRDQQFFGPGTRLTVL.

The chain links TRBV2 to TRBJ2-5, with a possible D match to TRBD2 (5 bases). The CDR3 runs 14 residues. Trimming cost V 6 bases and J 0 bases, with 11 bases left between them. Per the germline V gene, CDR1 is SNHLY and CDR2 is FYNNEI. The CDR3: CASRPRRDQETQYF. The CDR3 coding sequence is TGTGCCAGCAGACCAAGGCGGGACCAAGAGACCCAGTACTTC.

The chain combines TRBV6-5 with TRBJ2-7, with TRBD1 matching over 8 bases. Germline-derived CDR1 and CDR2 are MNHEY and SVGAGI. The CDR3 contains 14 residues. Trimming removed 3 bases from V and 3 bases from J; junction bases left unmatched: 4. DNA for the CDR3: TGTGCCAGCAGTTATGGGACAGGAGGCTACGAGCAGTACTTC. The encoded protein is CASSYGTGGYEQYF.